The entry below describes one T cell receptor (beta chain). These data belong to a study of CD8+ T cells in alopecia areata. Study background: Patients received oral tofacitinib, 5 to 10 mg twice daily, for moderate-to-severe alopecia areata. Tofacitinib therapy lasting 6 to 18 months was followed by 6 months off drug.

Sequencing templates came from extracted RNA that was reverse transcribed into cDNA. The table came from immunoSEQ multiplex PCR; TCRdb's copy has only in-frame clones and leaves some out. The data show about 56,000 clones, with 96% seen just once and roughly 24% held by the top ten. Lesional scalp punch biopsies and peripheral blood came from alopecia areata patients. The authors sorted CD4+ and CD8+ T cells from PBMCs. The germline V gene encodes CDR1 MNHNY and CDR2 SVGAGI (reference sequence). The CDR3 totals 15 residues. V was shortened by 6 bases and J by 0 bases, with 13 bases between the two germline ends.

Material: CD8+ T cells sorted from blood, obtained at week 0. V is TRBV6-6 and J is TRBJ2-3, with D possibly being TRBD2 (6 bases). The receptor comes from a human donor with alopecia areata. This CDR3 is CASSPREISTDTQYF. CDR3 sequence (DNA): TGTGCCAGCAGCCCCCGGGAGATAAGCACAGATACGCAGTATTTT.